Listed below are T cell receptor beta chains from one sample, sequenced in a study of shared clonotypes between healthy human individuals. The assay was immunoSEQ multiplex PCR, and TCRdb's table has in-frame clones only and misses some. Of 650,000 to 750,000 clones listed, about two thirds are singletons. The sequenced material came from memory CD4+ T cells sorted from blood. The receptors originated from a woman between 25 and 40 years old in good health. Both conserved end residues are part of each CDR3. A D gene is named only where the DNA matches it firmly. Part of the rows lack a size; the others show once, few, many or a class for expanded clones.

>NA|TRBJ1-5|TRBV19|many
CASSGWGPGQPQHF
TGTGCCAGTAGTGGGTGGGGGCCGGGCCAGCCCCAGCATTTT
>NA|TRBJ2-7|TRBV10-3|NA
CASVGTLHYEQYF
TGTGCCAGCGTCGGGACTCTCCACTACGAGCAGTACTTC
>NA|TRBJ1-4|TRBV6-1|once
CASSEAGTGEEKLFF
TGTGCCAGCAGTGAGGCCGGGACGGGGGAGGAAAAACTGTTTTTT
>TRBD1|TRBJ1-5|TRBV6-6|NA
CASRQGGDRNQPQHF
TGTGCCAGCAGACAGGGGGGAGATCGCAATCAGCCCCAGCATTTT
>TRBD1|TRBJ2-3|TRBV7-2|once
CASSRTGTGSTDTQYF
TGTGCCAGCAGCCGAACCGGGACAGGGAGCACAGATACGCAGTATTTT
>NA|TRBJ2-7|TRBV6-1|NA
CASREDTGSSYEQYF
TGTGCCAGCAGAGAAGACACGGGCAGCTCCTACGAGCAGTACTTC
>TRBD2|TRBJ2-5|TRBV11-2|NA
CASSGLAGGVKTQYF
TGTGCCAGCAGCGGGCTAGCGGGAGGTGTCAAGACCCAGTACTTC
>NA|TRBJ2-2|TRBV4-1|NA
CASSLRGRAENTGELFF
TGCGCCAGCAGCCTTCGGGGTAGGGCCGAGAACACCGGGGAGCTGTTTTTT
>NA|TRBJ2-1|TRBV11-2|NA
CASSLRTWGDEQFF
TGTGCCAGCAGCTTAAGGACTTGGGGCGATGAGCAGTTCTTC
>TRBD2|TRBJ2-7|TRBV28|NA
CASKSPLADYEQYF
TGTGCCAGCAAAAGCCCGCTAGCGGACTACGAGCAGTACTTC
>NA|TRBJ2-2|TRBV9|NA
CASSGSGTAGELFF
TGTGCCAGCAGCGGAAGTGGGACGGCCGGGGAGCTGTTTTTT
>TRBD2|TRBJ2-1|TRBV18|NA
CASSPRIFGEGYNEQFF
TGTGCCAGCTCACCGCGAATTTTTGGGGAGGGTTACAATGAGCAGTTCTTC
>NA|TRBJ1-5|TRBV7-9|few
CASSSGAGQPQHF
TGTGCCAGCAGCTCAGGGGCCGGTCAGCCCCAGCATTTT
>TRBD2|TRBJ2-2|TRBV6-6|NA
CASSSTGRGGELFF
TGTGCCAGCAGTTCGACGGGGAGGGGCGGGGAGCTGTTTTTT
>NA|TRBJ1-4|TRBV28|many
CASRTQQEKLFF
TGTGCCAGCAGGACTCAACAGGAAAAACTGTTTTTT
>NA|TRBJ2-2|TRBV6-5|NA
CASSPPADTGELFF
TGTGCCAGCAGTCCACCGGCCGACACCGGGGAGCTGTTTTTT
>NA|TRBJ2-7|TRBV7-9|few
CASSLGTGTSEQYF
TGTGCCAGCAGCTTGGGCACCGGGACGTCCGAGCAGTACTTC
>TRBD2|TRBJ2-5|TRBV7-6|NA
CASRLGGAGVWETQYF
TGTGCCAGCAGATTAGGAGGTGCGGGAGTATGGGAGACCCAGTACTTC
>TRBD2|TRBJ2-2|TRBV12-5|NA
CASGLTPFQREWAGELFF
TGTGCTAGTGGTTTGACCCCTTTCCAGCGGGAGTGGGCCGGGGAGCTGTTTTTT
>NA|TRBJ1-2|TRBV4-1|few
CASSQEPGARRGYTF
TGCGCCAGCAGCCAAGAACCGGGGGCGCGGAGGGGCTACACCTTC
>TRBD1|TRBJ1-4|TRBV29-1|NA
CSANPSGQGGKLFF
TGCAGCGCCAATCCATCGGGACAGGGAGGAAAACTGTTTTTT
>TRBD2|TRBJ2-1|TRBV4-2|NA
CASSQNSGSPYNEQFF
TGTGCCAGCAGCCAAAATAGCGGGAGTCCCTACAATGAGCAGTTCTTC
>NA|TRBJ2-3|TRBV25-1|NA
CASSGQAGDTQYF
TGTGCCAGCAGTGGCCAGGCGGGAGATACGCAGTATTTT
>NA|TRBJ2-1|TRBV11-3|few
CASRHMWNEQFF
TGTGCCAGCAGACACATGTGGAATGAGCAGTTCTTC
>NA|TRBJ2-3|TRBV11-2|NA
CASSSARSTDTQYF
TGTGCCAGCAGCTCGGCTAGAAGCACAGATACGCAGTATTTT
>TRBD1|TRBJ2-7|TRBV28|NA
CASSTTGTGGFEQYF
TGTGCCAGCAGCACCACCGGGACAGGAGGTTTCGAGCAGTACTTC
>NA|TRBJ2-7|TRBV19|few
CASMRGDSSYEQYF
TGTGCCAGTATGAGAGGGGATAGCTCCTACGAGCAGTACTTC
>NA|TRBJ2-4|TRBV10-3|once
CATESDLPGKNIQYF
TGTGCCACGGAATCGGACCTACCTGGCAAAAACATTCAGTACTTC
>TRBD1|TRBJ2-7|TRBV11-2|NA
CASSQGQVSSYEQYF
TGTGCCAGCAGCCAAGGACAGGTCAGCTCCTACGAGCAGTACTTC
>NA|TRBJ2-3|TRBV4-1|NA
CASSQAPGQSIFTDTQYF
TGCGCCAGCAGCCAAGCCCCCGGACAGAGCATTTTCACAGATACGCAGTATTTT
>TRBD2|TRBJ2-5|TRBV7-2|few
CASSLGGLAGWETQYF
TGTGCCAGCAGCTTAGGGGGACTAGCGGGATGGGAGACCCAGTACTTC
>NA|TRBJ2-7|TRBV28|NA
CASSTQGRLAYEQYF
TGTGCCAGCAGTACCCAGGGCAGGTTGGCCTACGAGCAGTACTTC
>TRBD1|TRBJ1-2|TRBV18|NA
CASSPRGQVDDGYTF
TGTGCCAGCTCACCACGCGGACAGGTGGATGATGGCTACACCTTC
>NA|TRBJ2-1|TRBV12-2|NA
CASRLARLAGEGNEQFF
TGTGCAAGTCGCTTAGCTCGACTAGCGGGAGAGGGAAATGAGCAGTTCTTC
>NA|TRBJ1-5|TRBV7-9|NA
CASSQANIGNQPQHF
TGTGCCAGCAGCCAAGCAAATATTGGCAATCAGCCCCAGCATTTT
>TRBD1|TRBJ1-4|TRBV6-5|NA
CASSTRQGRNEKLFF
TGTGCCAGCAGTACCAGACAGGGGAGGAATGAAAAACTGTTTTTT
>TRBD1|TRBJ1-2|TRBV13|NA
CASSRDRGLTNYGYTF
TGTGCCAGCAGCCGAGACAGGGGGCTGACTAACTATGGCTACACCTTC
>NA|TRBJ2-3|TRBV28|NA
CASNNPLRTDTQYF
TGTGCCAGCAACAATCCACTACGCACAGATACGCAGTATTTT
>TRBD1|TRBJ2-7|TRBV4-2|NA
CASSQPGQGADEQYF
TGTGCCAGCAGCCAACCGGGACAGGGGGCTGACGAGCAGTACTTC
>NA|TRBJ1-1|TRBV7-2|once
CASSFGRNTEAFF
TGTGCCAGCAGCTTCGGCAGGAACACTGAAGCTTTCTTT
>TRBD2|TRBJ2-3|TRBV28|NA
CASSPGGSTDTQYF
TGTGCCAGCAGTCCCGGGGGGAGCACAGATACGCAGTATTTT
>NA|TRBJ1-1|TRBV19|many
CASSTAGTHYTEAFF
TGTGCCAGTAGTACAGCCGGGACACACTACACTGAAGCTTTCTTT
>NA|TRBJ2-3|TRBV7-9|NA
CASSASGTDTQYF
TGTGCCAGCAGCGCTAGCGGCACAGATACGCAGTATTTT
>NA|TRBJ2-7|TRBV9|NA
CASSTDIPGEQYF
TGTGCCAGCAGCACGGACATCCCCGGGGAGCAGTACTTC
>NA|TRBJ1-4|TRBV29-1|few
CSVAGPGKLFF
TGCAGCGTTGCAGGGCCTGGAAAACTGTTTTTT
>TRBD1|TRBJ2-3|TRBV28|NA
CASRSPGQGKDTQYF
TGTGCCAGCAGGTCCCCGGGACAGGGCAAGGATACGCAGTATTTT
>TRBD1|TRBJ2-1|TRBV5-1|NA
CASSKGARSNEQFF
TGCGCCAGCAGCAAGGGGGCCCGAAGCAATGAGCAGTTCTTC
>TRBD2|TRBJ2-7|TRBV6-1|NA
CASSSTSGRVQYF
TGTGCCAGTTCTAGTACTAGCGGGAGGGTGCAGTACTTC
>TRBD1|TRBJ1-4|TRBV7-2|NA
CASGRDRVNEKLFF
TGTGCCAGCGGCCGGGACAGGGTGAATGAAAAACTGTTTTTT
>NA|TRBJ1-5|TRBV4-1|few
CASSQDQSNQPQHF
TGCGCCAGCAGCCAAGATCAATCAAATCAGCCCCAGCATTTT